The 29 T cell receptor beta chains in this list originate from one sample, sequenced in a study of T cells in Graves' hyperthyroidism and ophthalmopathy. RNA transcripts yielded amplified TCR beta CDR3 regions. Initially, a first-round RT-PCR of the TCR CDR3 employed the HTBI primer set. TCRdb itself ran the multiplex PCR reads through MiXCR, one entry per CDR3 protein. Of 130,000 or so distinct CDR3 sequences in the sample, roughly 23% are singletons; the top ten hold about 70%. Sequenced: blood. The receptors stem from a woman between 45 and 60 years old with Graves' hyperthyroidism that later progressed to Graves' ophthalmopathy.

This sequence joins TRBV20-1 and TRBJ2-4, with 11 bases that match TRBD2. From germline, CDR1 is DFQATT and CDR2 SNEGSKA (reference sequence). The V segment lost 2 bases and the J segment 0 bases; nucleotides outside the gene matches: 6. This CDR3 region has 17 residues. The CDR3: CSARIGSGGVAKNIQYF. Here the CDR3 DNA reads TGCAGTGCTAGAATCGGTAGCGGGGGGGTAGCCAAAAACATTCAGTACTTC.

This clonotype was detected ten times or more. CDR3 coding DNA: TGTGCCTACGACAGGGGAGCCTACGAGCAGTACTTC. It codes for CAYDRGAYEQYF. This chain connects TRBV30 to TRBJ2-7, with 8 bases lining up with TRBD1. Germline V gene sequence: CDR1 GTSNPN, CDR2 SVGIG (reference sequence). The V gene end was trimmed by 7 bases and the J gene end by 2 bases; junction bases not matched to a gene: 4. There are 12 residues in the CDR3.

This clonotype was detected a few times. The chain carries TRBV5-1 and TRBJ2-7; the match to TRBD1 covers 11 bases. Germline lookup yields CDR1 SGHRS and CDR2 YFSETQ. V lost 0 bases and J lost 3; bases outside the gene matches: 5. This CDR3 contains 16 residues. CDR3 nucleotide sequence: TGCGCCAGCAGCTTGGGGGACAGGGGGTCTTTCTACGAGCAGTACTTC. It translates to CASSLGDRGSFYEQYF. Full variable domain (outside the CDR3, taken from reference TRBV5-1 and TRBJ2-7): KAGVTQTPRYLIKTRGQQVTLSCSPISGHRSVSWYQQTPGQGLQFLFEYFSETQRNKGNFPGRFSGRQFSNSRSEMNVSTLELGDSALYLCASSLGDRGSFYEQYFGPGTRLTVT.

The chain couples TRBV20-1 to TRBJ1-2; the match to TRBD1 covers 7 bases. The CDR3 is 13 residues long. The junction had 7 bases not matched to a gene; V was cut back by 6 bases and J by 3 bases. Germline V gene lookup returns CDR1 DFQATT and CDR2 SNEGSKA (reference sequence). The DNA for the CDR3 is TGCAGTGCCCCCAACAGGGGCGACTATGGCTACACCTTC. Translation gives CSAPNRGDYGYTF.

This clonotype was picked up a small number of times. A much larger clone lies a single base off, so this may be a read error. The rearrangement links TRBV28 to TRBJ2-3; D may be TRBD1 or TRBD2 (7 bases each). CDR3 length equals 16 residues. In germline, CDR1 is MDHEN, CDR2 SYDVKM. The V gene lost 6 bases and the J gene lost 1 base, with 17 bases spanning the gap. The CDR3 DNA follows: TGTGCCAGCAGCAAACGACAGGGAGGGGGCACAGATACGCAGTATTTT. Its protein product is CASSKRQGGGTDTQYF.

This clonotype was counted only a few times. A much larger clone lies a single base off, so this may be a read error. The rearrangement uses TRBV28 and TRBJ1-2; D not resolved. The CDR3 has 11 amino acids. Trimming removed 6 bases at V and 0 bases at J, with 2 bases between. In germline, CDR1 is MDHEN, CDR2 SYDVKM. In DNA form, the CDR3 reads TGTGCCAGCAGCTCTAACTATGGCTACACCTTC. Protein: CASSSNYGYTF.

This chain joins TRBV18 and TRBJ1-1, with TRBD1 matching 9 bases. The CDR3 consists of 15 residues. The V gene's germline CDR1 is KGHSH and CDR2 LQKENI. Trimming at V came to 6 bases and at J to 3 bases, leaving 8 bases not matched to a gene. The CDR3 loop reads CASSMTQGAYTEAFF. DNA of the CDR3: TGTGCCAGCTCGATGACACAGGGGGCATACACTGAAGCTTTCTTT.

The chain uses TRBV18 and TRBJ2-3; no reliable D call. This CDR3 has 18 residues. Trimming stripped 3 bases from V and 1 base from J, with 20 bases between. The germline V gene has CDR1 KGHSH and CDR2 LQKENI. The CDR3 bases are TGTGCCAGCTCACCCGGTTTCGGGCGGATTAAGGGCACAGATACGCAGTATTTT. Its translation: CASSPGFGRIKGTDTQYF.

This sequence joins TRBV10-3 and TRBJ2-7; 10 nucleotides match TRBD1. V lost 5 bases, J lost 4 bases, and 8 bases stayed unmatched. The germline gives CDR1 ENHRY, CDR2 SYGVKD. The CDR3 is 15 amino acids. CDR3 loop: CAISSGTGDFYEQYF. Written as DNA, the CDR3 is TGTGCCATCAGTTCCGGGACAGGGGATTTTTACGAGCAGTACTTC.

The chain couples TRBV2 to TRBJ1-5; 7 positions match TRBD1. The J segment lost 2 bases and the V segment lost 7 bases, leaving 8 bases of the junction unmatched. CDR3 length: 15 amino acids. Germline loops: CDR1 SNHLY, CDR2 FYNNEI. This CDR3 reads CASILDRAGNQPQHF. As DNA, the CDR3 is TGTGCCAGCATCTTAGACAGGGCCGGCAATCAGCCCCAGCATTTT.

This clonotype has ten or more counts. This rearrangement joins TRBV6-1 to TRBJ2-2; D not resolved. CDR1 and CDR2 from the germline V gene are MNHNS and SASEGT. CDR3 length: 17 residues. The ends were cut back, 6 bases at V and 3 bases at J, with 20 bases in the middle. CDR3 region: CASSTGKQGSDTGELFF. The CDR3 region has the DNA TGTGCCAGCAGCACCGGTAAACAAGGATCTGACACCGGGGAGCTGTTTTTT.

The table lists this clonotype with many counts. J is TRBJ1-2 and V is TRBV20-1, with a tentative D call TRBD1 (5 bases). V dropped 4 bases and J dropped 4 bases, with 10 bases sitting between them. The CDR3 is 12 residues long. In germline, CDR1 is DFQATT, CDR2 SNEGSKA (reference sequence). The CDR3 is CSAIQELYGYTF. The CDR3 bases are TGCAGTGCTATACAGGAGCTCTATGGCTACACCTTC.

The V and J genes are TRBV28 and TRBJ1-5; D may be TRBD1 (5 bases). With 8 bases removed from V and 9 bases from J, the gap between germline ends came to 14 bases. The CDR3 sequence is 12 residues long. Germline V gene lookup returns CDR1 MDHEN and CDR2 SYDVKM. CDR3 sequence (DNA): TGTGCCAGCGGGCGGGACGCACGGCCCCAGCATTTT. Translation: CASGRDARPQHF.

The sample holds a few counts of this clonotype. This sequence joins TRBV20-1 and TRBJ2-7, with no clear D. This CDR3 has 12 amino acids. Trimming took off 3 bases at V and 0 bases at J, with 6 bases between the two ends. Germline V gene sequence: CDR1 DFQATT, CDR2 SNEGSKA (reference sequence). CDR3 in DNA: TGCAGTGCTAGGAGGAGCTCCTACGAGCAGTACTTC. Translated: CSARRSSYEQYF.

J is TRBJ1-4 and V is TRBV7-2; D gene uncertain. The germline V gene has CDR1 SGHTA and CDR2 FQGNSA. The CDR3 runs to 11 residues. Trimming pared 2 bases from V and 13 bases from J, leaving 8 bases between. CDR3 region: CASSLNNLLFF. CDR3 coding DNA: TGTGCCAGCAGCTTAAATAACCTACTGTTTTTT. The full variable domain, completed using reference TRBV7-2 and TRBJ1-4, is GAGVSQSPSNKVTEKGKDVELRCDPISGHTALYWYRQSLGQGLEFLIYFQGNSAPDKSGLPSDRFSAERTGGSVSTLTIQRTQQEDSAVYLCASSLNNLLFFGSGTQLSVL.

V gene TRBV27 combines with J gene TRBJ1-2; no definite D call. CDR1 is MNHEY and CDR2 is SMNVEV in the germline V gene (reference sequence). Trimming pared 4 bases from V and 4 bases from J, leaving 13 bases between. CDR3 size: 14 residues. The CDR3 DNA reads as TGTGCCAGCAGTTCGACTTGGGGTGGCTATGGCTACACCTTC. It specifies CASSSTWGGYGYTF.

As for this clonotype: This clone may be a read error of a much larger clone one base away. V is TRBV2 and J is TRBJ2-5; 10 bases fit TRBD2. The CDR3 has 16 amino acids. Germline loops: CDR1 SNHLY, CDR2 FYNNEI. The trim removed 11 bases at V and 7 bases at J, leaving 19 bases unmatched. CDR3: CAGKPSGSKSTGTQYF. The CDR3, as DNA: TGTGCCGGCAAGCCTAGCGGGAGTAAATCTACCGGGACCCAGTACTTC.

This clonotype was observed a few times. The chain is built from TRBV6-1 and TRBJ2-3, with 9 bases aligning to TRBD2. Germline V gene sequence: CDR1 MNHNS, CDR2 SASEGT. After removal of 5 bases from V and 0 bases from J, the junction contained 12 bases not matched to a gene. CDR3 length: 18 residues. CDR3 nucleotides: TGTGCCAGCAGTCCTTTCGTGAGTAGCGGGGGAAGCACAGATACGCAGTATTTT. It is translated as CASSPFVSSGGSTDTQYF.

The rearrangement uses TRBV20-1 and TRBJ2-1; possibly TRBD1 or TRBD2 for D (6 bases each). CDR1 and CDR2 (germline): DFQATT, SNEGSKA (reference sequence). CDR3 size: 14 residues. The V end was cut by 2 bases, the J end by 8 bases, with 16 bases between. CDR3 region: CSARKGGRGDEQFF. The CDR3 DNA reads TGCAGTGCTAGAAAGGGGGGAAGGGGCGATGAGCAGTTCTTC.

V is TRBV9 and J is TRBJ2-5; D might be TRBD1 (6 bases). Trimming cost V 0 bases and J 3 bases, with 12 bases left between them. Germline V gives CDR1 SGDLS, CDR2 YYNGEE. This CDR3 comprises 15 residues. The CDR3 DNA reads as TGTGCCAGCAGCGTAGGTCCGGGACAAGAAGAGACCCAGTACTTC. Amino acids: CASSVGPGQEETQYF.

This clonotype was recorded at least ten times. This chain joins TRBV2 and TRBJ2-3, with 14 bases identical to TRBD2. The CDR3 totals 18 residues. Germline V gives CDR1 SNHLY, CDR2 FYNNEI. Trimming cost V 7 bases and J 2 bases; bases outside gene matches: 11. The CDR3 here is CASKTSGRAGLATDTQYF. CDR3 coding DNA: TGTGCCAGCAAGACTAGCGGGAGGGCCGGTCTCGCCACAGATACGCAGTATTTT.

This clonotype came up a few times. This chain's CDR3 is CSAPDRRGGTGELFF. As DNA, the CDR3 is TGCAGTGCTCCAGACAGGAGGGGTGGCACCGGGGAGCTGTTTTTT. This rearrangement joins TRBV20-1 to TRBJ2-2; either TRBD1 or TRBD2 may supply D (6 bases each). This CDR3 is built from 15 residues. Germline assignment: CDR1 DFQATT and CDR2 SNEGSKA (reference sequence). V lost 5 bases to trimming and J lost 4 bases, with 17 bases between them.

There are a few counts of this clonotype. The CDR3 loop reads CSARASGAVNQPQHF. As DNA, the CDR3 is TGCAGTGCTAGGGCTTCGGGGGCCGTCAATCAGCCCCAGCATTTT. This sequence joins TRBV20-1 and TRBJ1-5; possibly TRBD1 for D (6 bases). V lost 3 bases and J 3 bases, leaving 15 bases between the germline ends. Germline CDR1 and CDR2: DFQATT and SNEGSKA (reference sequence). CDR3 length: 15 residues.

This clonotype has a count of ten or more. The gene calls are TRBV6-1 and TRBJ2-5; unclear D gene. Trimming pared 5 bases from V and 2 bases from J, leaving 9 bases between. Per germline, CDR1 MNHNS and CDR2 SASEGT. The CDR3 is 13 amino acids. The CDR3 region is CASSYVPQETQYF. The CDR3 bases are TGTGCCAGCAGTTATGTCCCTCAAGAGACCCAGTACTTC.

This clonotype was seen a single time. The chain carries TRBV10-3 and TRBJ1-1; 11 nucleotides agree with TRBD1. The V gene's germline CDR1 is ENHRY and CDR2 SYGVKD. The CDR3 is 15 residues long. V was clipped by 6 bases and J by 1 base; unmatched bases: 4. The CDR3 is CAISPGQGGNTEAFF. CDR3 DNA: TGTGCCATCAGCCCGGGACAGGGGGGGAACACTGAAGCTTTCTTT.

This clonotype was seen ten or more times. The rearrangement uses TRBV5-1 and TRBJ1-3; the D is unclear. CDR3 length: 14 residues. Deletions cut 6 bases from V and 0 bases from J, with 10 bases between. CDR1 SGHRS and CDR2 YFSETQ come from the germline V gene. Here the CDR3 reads CASKGHFSGNTIYF. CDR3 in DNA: TGCGCCAGCAAGGGTCATTTCTCTGGAAACACCATATATTTT. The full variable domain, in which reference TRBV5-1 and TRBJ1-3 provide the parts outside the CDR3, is KAGVTQTPRYLIKTRGQQVTLSCSPISGHRSVSWYQQTPGQGLQFLFEYFSETQRNKGNFPGRFSGRQFSNSRSEMNVSTLELGDSALYLCASKGHFSGNTIYFGEGSWLTVV.

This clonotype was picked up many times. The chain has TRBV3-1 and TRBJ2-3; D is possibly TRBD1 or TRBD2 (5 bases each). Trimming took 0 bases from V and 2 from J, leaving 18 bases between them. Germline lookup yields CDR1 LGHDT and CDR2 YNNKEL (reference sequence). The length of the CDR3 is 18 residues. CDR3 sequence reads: CASSQDRELGTFTDTQYF. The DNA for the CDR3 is TGTGCCAGCAGCCAAGATAGGGAACTCGGGACCTTCACAGATACGCAGTATTTT.

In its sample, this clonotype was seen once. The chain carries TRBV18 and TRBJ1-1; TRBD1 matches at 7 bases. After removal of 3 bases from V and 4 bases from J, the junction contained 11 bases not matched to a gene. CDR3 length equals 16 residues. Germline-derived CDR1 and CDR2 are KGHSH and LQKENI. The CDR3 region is CASSPFTGDVITEAFF. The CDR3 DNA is TGTGCCAGCTCACCGTTCACAGGGGATGTTATCACTGAAGCTTTCTTT.

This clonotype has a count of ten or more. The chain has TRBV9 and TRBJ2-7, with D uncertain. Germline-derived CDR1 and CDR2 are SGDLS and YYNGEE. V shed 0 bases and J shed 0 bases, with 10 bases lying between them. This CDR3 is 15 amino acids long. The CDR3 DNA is TGTGCCAGCAGCGTAGCTTCAGATAGCTCCTACGAGCAGTACTTC. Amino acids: CASSVASDSSYEQYF.